This TCR beta chain was identified in a study of shared clonotypes between healthy human individuals (dated by TCRdb to about 2020). Looking at the study overall: The cohort included three men and two women between 18 and 49 years of age. Per donor, three plates each were used for CD4 naive and CD4 memory, two for CD8 naive, and one for CD8 memory. To estimate repertoire size and how much clonotypes are shared between individuals, the study performed deep sequencing of blood TCR repertoires from about five healthy adults. To increase sequencing depth and limit assay-specific biases, different laboratories used diverse techniques to prepare libraries and sequence TCR repertoires. Each donor's leukapheresis produced roughly between roughly 0.85 and 10 billion PBMCs. The full study reports these points: Because the study included only a small number of donors, the genetic and exposure-history diversity represented was limited. When several donors were compared, the shared fraction of clonotypes was 5% to 6.5% for naive CD4, about 4% for naive CD8, more than 2% for memory CD4, and 0.35% to 0.4% for memory CD8. Based on pairwise subsampling, the degree of clonotype sharing among donors was expected to be affected by sequencing depth. Clonotypes shared by all four sorted-subset donors showed higher generation probabilities than non-shared clonotypes. Only blood was sampled, and tissue TCR repertoires likely differ from those in blood. Incomplete sequencing was indicated by rarefaction of sorted-subset datasets, despite the large sequencing depth. Larger estimated clonotype richness was generally found for naive subsets than for memory subsets.

Using the deep immunoSEQ assay, TCR CDR3 regions were amplified from genomic DNA by multiplex PCR. Extracted genomic DNA from each cell subset was distributed evenly across all wells of several immunoSEQ 96-well plates, and each plate was treated as a replicate. Each replicate PCR for sorted subsets received 200 ng genomic DNA, equal to roughly 30,000 T cell genomes. The purified libraries were quantified using a Qubit 3.0 fluorometer, sized with a Bioanalyzer 2100, and then quantified again using the KAPA Library Quantification kit. Every immunoSEQ 96-well plate was sequenced on a dedicated single-read 150-cycle Illumina NextSeq 550 flow cell. As for the authors' bioinformatics: Because the immunoSEQ output included only junctional sequences and no quality scores, the filtering could not be the same as the filtering used for full-length reads. To assign V/J genes and CDR3, sequences were annotated using PyIR, a Python wrapper for IgBLAST v1.9, with IMGT germline references. Reads were removed for weak V/J assignments (E-value above 1e-6), missing CDR3, stop codons, out-of-frame junctions, or ambiguous translated residues. V3J clonotypes were defined by identical inferred V gene, J gene, and CDR3 amino acid sequence. Percentage overlap between repertoires was calculated by dividing the number of shared unique clonotypes by the size of the smaller repertoire. RTK rarefaction, the Chao1 estimator, and Recon v2.1 estimates of unobserved clonotypes were used to assess repertoire richness. OLGA was used to compute generation probabilities for all TCRbeta clonotypes that the gDNA method yielded from a handful of donors. Entries here come from immuneACCESS through TCRdb and include only in-frame sequences with V and J called. Some clones fail to appear in such tables; in the studies checked, an unresolved V gene covers under half of the shortfall, and the cause of the remainder is unknown. V and J calls and clone size follow that table, whereas D and trimming were derived from the DNA. This sample has millions of clones in its table, and around 95% of those were observed once. The ten most abundant clones make up more than 0.1% of the sample.

This clone was seen just once. The specificity of this receptor is unknown. No base quality values were provided; no much bigger clone lies one nucleotide off. The cysteine opens and the phenylalanine closes a CDR3 of 14 amino acids. Just the 42-base CDR3 DNA is kept, in frame starting at base 1. CDR1 MNHNY and CDR2 SVGAGI are derived from the germline V gene (reference sequence). Deletion took 5 bases off V and 7 bases off J, with a span of 18 bases between the germline ends. The donors were healthy, HIV-negative adults with no recently reported acute infections or vaccinations. Every donor was a Caucasian adult living in Nashville, Tennessee, USA. CD4+ T cells were enriched through magnetic negative selection, after which naive cells were positively selected on CD45RA and the remaining negative fraction served as the memory subset. Blood was collected by leukapheresis, and PBMCs were isolated by Ficoll-Histopaque density gradient centrifugation and then cryopreserved in liquid nitrogen vapor phase. Purity and quantity of every magnetically sorted T cell population were checked by analytical flow cytometry. Genomic DNA was isolated from each sorted fraction and quantified by UV absorbance on a Nanodrop 2000c.

Material: naive CD4+ T cells sorted from blood. The cell subset or site label here, explained by the study, means: CD45RA+ positively selected. The V gene is TRBV6-6 and the J gene is TRBJ2-7; the D gene could be TRBD1 or TRBD2, each one agreeing over 6 bases. The receptor was derived from a man aged 18 to 29 in good health. The DNA sequence is given as TGTGCCAGCAGTCCGACGGGGGTAGGGGGAGAGCAGTACTTC. This gives the protein CASSPTGVGGEQYF.